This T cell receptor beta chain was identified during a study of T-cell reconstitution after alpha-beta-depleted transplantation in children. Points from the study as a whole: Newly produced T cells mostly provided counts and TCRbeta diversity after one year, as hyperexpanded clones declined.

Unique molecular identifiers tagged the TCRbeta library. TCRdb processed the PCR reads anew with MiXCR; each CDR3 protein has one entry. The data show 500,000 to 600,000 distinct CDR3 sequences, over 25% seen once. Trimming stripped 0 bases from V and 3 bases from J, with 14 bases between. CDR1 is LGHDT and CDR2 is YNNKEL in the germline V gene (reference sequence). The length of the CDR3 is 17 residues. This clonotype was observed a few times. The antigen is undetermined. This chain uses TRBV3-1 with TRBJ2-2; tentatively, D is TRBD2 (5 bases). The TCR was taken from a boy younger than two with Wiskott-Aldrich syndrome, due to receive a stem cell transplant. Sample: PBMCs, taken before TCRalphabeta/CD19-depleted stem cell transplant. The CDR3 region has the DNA TGTGCCAGCAGCCAAGATCAAGAACTAGACTACACCGGGGAGCTGTTTTTT. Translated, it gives CASSQDQELDYTGELFF.